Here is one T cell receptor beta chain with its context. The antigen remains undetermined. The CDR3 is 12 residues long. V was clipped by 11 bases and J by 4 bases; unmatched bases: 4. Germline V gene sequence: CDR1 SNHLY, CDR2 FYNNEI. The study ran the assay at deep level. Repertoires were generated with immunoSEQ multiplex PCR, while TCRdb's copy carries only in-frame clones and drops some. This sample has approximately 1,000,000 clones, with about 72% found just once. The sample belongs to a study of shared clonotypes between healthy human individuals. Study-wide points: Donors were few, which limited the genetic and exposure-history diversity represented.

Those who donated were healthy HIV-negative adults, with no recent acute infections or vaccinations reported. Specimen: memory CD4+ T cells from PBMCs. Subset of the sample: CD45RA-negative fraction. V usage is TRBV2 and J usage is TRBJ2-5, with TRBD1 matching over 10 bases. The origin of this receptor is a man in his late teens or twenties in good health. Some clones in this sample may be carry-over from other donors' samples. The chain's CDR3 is CAGRDRGETQYF. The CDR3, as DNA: TGTGCCGGCCGGGACAGGGGAGAGACCCAGTACTTC.